This record looks at one TCR beta chain sequence and its context. Its antigen is currently unknown. This entry comes from a study of PD-1 blockade in classical Hodgkin lymphoma. Whole-study results and caveats: Individuals initiating nivolumab under 1 year after ASCT were excluded. Reported findings placed baseline TCR diversity lower in newly diagnosed patients (compared with healthy donors). CD8+ TCR diversity did not rise significantly by C4D1, unlike CD4+.

The germline V gene has CDR1 KGHSH and CDR2 LQKENI. V lost 5 bases and J 0 bases, leaving 17 bases between the germline ends. The CDR3 has 18 residues. There was relapse after autologous stem cell transplantation in every patient, and there was variation in brentuximab vedotin exposure. TCRdb's table, derived via immunoSEQ multiplex PCR, lists solely in-frame clones and lacks some. The table records more than 45,000 clones, approximately 73% of them present only once. The V and J genes are TRBV18 and TRBJ2-6; a possible D gene is TRBD2 (6 bases). The receptor was isolated from a human donor with classical Hodgkin lymphoma. Specimen: peripheral blood mononuclear cells (PBMCs), collected before the second cycle of nivolumab. The DNA for the CDR3 is TGTGCCAGCTCAACCGTAACGGGACTGAGCTCTGGGGCCAACGTCCTGACTTTC. As protein: CASSTVTGLSSGANVLTF. Full variable domain (remainder filled in from reference TRBV18 and TRBJ2-6): NAGVMQNPRHLVRRRGQEARLRCSPMKGHSHVYWYRQLPEEGLKFMVYLQKENIIDESGMPKERFSAEFPKEGPSILRIQQVVRGDSAAYFCASSTVTGLSSGANVLTFGAGSRLTVL.